This TCR beta chain was recorded in a study of response to subunit inactivated influenza vaccine (dated by TCRdb to about 2018). About the study as a whole: The study used deep quantitative T cell receptor repertoire profiling to track responses to a trivalent subunit inactivated influenza vaccine. On the study overall, not on this receptor specifically: It was suggested by the authors that each seasonal influenza vaccination may recruit only a limited number of new T cells.

The sample's time point label, in plain terms: around 45 days after influenza vaccine administration. The library was generated by RT-PCR. Sequencing instrument: Illumina HiSeq 2500. In TCRdb, the public reads were trimmed at Q25 with fastp and aligned with MiXCR, with productive beta chains retained. When rows share a CDR3 protein, they turn into one entry using the most common DNA and genes. Counted in this sample were 500,000 to 600,000 distinct CDR3 sequences; 10% to 15% of them appeared once. The leading ten clones occupy about an eighth of the sample. In this sample, this clonotype turned up many times. No antigen is known for it. Within one base of it there is no much larger clone, and no base qualities were kept. Looking up the germline V gene yields CDR1 MNHNS and CDR2 SASEGT. At the junction V is shortened by 3 bases and J by 2 bases, with 11 bases in between. The CDR3 contains 14 residues, cysteine and phenylalanine counted. Only the CDR3 region is kept as DNA, spanning 42 bases read in frame from base 1.

The rearrangement combines TRBV6-1 with TRBJ2-7; matching of 6 bases hints at TRBD1 as the D gene. The material sequenced was PBMCs from blood, taken about 6 weeks after vaccination. The TCR was taken from a man between 50 and 59 years old who received an inactivated influenza vaccine. Donor details come from another sample of the same person, matched by shared clones. The CDR3 corresponds to CASSDDRTPYEQYF. The bases are TGTGCCAGCAGTGACGACAGGACCCCCTACGAGCAGTACTTC.